This T cell receptor beta chain was recovered during a study of shared clonotypes between healthy human individuals. Looking at the study overall: The people who gave samples were a couple of women and a few men aged 18 to 49.

The assay ran at deep level. Only in-frame clones appear in the TCRdb table, and some are missing; sequencing was by immunoSEQ multiplex PCR. The table includes nearly 500,000 clones, approximately 80% detected once. Germline V CDR1 and CDR2: SGHAT, FQNNGV. The CDR3 consists of 15 residues. Trimming at V came to 5 bases and at J to 0 bases, leaving 7 bases not matched to a gene. Input material: PBMCs. The V gene is TRBV11-2, the J gene TRBJ2-7; 7 bases align to TRBD1. This TCR was sampled from a woman in her forties in good health. Some clones in this sample may be carry-over from other donors' samples. CDR3 region: CASSQRDRSSYEQYF. In nucleotides, the CDR3 is TGTGCCAGCAGCCAGAGGGACAGAAGCTCCTACGAGCAGTACTTC.